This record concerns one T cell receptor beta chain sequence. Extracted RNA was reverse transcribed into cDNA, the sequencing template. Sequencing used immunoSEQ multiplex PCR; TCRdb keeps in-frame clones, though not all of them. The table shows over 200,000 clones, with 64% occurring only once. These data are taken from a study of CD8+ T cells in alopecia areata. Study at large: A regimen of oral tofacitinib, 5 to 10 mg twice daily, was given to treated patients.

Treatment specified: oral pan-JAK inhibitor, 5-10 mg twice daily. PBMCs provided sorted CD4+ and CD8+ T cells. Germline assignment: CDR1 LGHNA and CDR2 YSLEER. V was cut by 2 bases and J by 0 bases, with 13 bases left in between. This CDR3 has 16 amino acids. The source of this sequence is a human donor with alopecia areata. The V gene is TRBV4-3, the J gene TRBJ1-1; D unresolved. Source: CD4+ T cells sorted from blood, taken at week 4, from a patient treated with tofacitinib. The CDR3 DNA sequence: TGCGCCAGCAGCCAAAATGTGCGGGGAGTGAACACTGAAGCTTTCTTT. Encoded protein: CASSQNVRGVNTEAFF.